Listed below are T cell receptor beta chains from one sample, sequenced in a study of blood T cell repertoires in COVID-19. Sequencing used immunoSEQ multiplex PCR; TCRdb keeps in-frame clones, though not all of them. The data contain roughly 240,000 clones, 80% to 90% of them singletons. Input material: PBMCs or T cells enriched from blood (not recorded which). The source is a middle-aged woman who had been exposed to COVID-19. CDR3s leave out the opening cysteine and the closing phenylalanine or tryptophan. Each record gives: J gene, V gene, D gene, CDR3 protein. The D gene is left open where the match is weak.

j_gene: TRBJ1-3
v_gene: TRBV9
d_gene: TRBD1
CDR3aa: ASSDTGGFSGNTIY

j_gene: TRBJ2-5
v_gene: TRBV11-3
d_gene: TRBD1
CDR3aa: ASSLTGGIQETQY

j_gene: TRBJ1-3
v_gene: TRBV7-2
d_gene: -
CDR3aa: ASMQTYSSGNTIY

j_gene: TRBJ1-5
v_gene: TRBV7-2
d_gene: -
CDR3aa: ASSLDHSNQPQH

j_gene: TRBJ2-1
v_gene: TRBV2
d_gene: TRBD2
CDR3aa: ASSEAQLAGSNEQF

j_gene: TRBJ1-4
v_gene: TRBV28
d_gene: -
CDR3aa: ASSLGGGSEKLF

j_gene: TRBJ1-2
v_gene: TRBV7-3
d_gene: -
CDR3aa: ASSLTATYGYT

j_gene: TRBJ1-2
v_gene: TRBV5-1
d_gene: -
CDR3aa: ASRPAGDGGYT

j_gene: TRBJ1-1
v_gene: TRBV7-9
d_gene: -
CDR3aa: ASSLPSGLTEAF

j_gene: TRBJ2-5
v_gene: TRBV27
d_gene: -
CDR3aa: ATLIVQETQY

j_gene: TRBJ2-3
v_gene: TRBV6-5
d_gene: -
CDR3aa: ASSYSESFNTQY

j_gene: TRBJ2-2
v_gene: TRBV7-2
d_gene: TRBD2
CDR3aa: ASRAGGARNTGELF

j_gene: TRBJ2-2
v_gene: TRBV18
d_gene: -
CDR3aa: ASSGLKNTGELF

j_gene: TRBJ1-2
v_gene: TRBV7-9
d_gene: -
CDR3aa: ASSLGQNGYT

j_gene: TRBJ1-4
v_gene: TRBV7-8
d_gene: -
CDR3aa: ASSLVSEGDEKLF

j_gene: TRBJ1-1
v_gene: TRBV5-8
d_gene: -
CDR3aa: ASSLSYRDGRAF

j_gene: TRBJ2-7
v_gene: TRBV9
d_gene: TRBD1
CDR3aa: ASTKGGQPNYEQY

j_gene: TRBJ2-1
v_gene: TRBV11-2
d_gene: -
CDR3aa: ASSVANEQF

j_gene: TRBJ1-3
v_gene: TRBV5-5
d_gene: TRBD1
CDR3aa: ASSLGIGTGVRSGNTIY

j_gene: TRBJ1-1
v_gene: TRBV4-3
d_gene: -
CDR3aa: ASSQSLTGTEAF

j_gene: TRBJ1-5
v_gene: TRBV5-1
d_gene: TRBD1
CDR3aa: ASSRTGEGNQPQH

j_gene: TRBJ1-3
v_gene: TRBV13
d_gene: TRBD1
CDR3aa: ASSLKGRGRNSGNTIY

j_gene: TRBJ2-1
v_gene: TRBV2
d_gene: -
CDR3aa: ASTFQGNEQF

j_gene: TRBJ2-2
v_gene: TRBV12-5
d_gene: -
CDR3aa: ASGYHLSTGELF

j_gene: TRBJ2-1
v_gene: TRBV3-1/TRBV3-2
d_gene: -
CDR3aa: ASTGRSIYEQF

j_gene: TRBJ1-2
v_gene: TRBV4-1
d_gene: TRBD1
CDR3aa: ASSPTDTGDGYT

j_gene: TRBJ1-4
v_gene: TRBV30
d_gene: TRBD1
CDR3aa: AWRGTDEKLF

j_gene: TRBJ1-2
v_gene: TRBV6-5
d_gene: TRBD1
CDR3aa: ASSPGTGILYGYT

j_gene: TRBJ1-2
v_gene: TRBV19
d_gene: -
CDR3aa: ASSDLQRTVGHGYT

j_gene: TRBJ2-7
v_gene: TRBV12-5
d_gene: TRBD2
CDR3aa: ASGPGTNLAAEQY

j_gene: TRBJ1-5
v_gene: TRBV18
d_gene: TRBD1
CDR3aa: ASSPGDRAMTQH

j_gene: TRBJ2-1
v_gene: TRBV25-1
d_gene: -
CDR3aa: ASSEPLGDYNEQF

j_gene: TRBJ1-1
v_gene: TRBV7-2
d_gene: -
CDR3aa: ASSRRGGYSTNTEAF

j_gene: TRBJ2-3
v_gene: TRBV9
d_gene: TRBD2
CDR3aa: ASSVASGLAGQQDTQY

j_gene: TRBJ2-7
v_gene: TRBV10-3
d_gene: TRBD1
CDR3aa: AISESTHGQGYEQY

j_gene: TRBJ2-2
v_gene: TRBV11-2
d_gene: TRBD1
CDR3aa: ASSPPGGHTGELF

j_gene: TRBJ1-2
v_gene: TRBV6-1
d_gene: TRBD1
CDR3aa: ATFLTGDYGYT

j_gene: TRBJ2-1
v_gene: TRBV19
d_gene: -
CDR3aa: TSSMQPGIGQF

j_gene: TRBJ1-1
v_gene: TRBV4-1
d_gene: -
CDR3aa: ASGQDGGFAEAF

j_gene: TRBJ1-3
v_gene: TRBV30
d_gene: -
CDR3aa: AWEAGLSGNTIY

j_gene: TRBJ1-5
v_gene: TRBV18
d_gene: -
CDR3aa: ASSPNRQSNQPQH

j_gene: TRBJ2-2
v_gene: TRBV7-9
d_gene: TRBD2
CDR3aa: GGASGGPNTGELF

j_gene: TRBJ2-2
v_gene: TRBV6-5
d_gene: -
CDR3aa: ASSHRFAGELF

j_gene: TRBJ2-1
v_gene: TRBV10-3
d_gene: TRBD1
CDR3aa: AISVEGANEQF